The 24 T cell receptor beta chains listed next were all sequenced from one sample in a study of blood T cells in healthy people across ages (dated by TCRdb to the mid-2010s). Library generation was performed with 5' RACE. The sequencer was an Illumina HiSeq 2500. A second roughly 6 to 12 cycle PCR used a sample-barcoded 5' primer and a J-beta primer mix. Using fastp trimming at Q25 and MiXCR clonotype assembly, TCRdb reanalyzed the public sequencing data and kept in-frame beta chains. Rows with one shared CDR3 protein collapse into an entry with the most common genes and DNA. Here the sample has 1.6 million or so distinct CDR3 sequences; about 32% occur a single time. The ten most abundant clones make up roughly 10% of the sample. The sample was blood. The receptors here all came from a woman between 25 and 40 years old in good health.

The genes are TRBV18 and TRBJ2-7; TRBD2 might be the D (6 bases). The DNA end is more similar to TRBJ2-5, so the J call may be wrong. Germline V lookup: CDR1 KGHSH, CDR2 LQKENI. The CDR3 covers 15 residues. CDR3 in amino acids: CASSQPPSDGETQYF. The CDR3 DNA sequence: TGTGCCAGCTCACAACCGCCTAGCGACGGGGAGACCCAGTACTTC.

This chain uses TRBV20-1 with TRBJ1-5; D possibly corresponds to TRBD1 (6 bases). Trimming took off 5 bases at V and 3 bases at J, with 17 bases between the two ends. There are 15 residues in the CDR3. Germline V gives CDR1 DFQATT, CDR2 SNEGSKA (reference sequence). Here the CDR3 reads CSAAEQGLDNQPQHF. DNA of the CDR3: TGCAGTGCTGCTGAACAGGGATTAGACAATCAGCCCCAGCATTTT.

The chain uses TRBV2 and TRBJ2-3, with D perhaps given as TRBD1 or TRBD2 (5 bases each). The CDR3 sequence is 12 residues long. The germline V and J ends were trimmed by 8 bases and 13 bases, with 19 bases remaining between them. CDR1 is SNHLY and CDR2 is FYNNEI in the germline V gene. The CDR3 DNA sequence: TGTGCCAGCGGGGGTGAACGACCAGAAAAGTATTTT. Its protein is CASGGERPEKYF.

This clonotype came up once. This chain links TRBV2 with TRBJ1-1; D is perhaps TRBD1 (5 bases). Germline V gives CDR1 SNHLY, CDR2 FYNNEI. The CDR3 covers 15 residues. Deletions cut 3 bases from V and 0 bases from J, with 11 bases between. In DNA, the CDR3 is TGTGCCAGCAGTGACGCGACAGTAATGAACACTGAAGCTTTCTTT. This codes for CASSDATVMNTEAFF.

This clonotype has a count of ten or more. V is TRBV7-3 and J is TRBJ2-7; the D is unclear. Trimming pared 1 base from V and 5 bases from J, leaving 21 bases between. Germline CDR1 is SGHTA and CDR2 is FQGTGA. The CDR3 sequence is 17 residues long. The CDR3 region is CASSLSLELSEAHEQYF. CDR3 bases: TGTGCCAGCAGCTTAAGCCTCGAACTATCAGAGGCCCACGAGCAGTACTTC.

This clonotype turned up a few times. V is TRBV20-1 and J is TRBJ2-1; 10 bases align to TRBD2. The germline V gene has CDR1 DFQATT and CDR2 SNEGSKA (reference sequence). The junction had 11 bases not matched to a gene; V was cut back by 6 bases and J by 0 bases. This CDR3 contains 17 residues. CDR3 residues: CSAIGLAAKSSYNEQFF. In DNA form, the CDR3 reads TGCAGTGCCATTGGACTAGCGGCTAAAAGCTCCTACAATGAGCAGTTCTTC.

The genes are TRBV27 and TRBJ2-5; no definite D call. This CDR3 is 11 amino acids long. Germline V gene sequence: CDR1 MNHEY, CDR2 SMNVEV (reference sequence). V lost 3 bases to trimming and J lost 9 bases, with 8 bases between them. CDR3 nucleotide sequence: TGTGCCAGCAGTTTCAACGCGGCCCAGTACTTC. As protein: CASSFNAAQYF.

Concerning this clonotype itself: This may be a read error, as it is one base from a much larger clone. The CDR3 DNA reads TGTGCCAGCAGGGGAAGGAATGAGCGGTTCTTC. Translated, it gives CASRGRNERFF. V is TRBV7-2 and J is TRBJ2-1; D unresolved. Germline V gene sequence: CDR1 SGHTA, CDR2 FQGNSA. This CDR3 comprises 11 residues.

This clonotype was seen more than once but under ten times. The CDR3 region is CASSLGGYYSEAFF. CDR3 sequence (DNA): TGTGCCAGCAGCTTAGGAGGGTACTACAGTGAAGCTTTCTTT. This sequence joins TRBV7-2 and TRBJ1-1, with D uncertain. CDR3 length equals 14 residues. CDR1 is SGHTA and CDR2 is FQGNSA in the germline V gene. Deletions cut 1 base from V and 7 bases from J, with 13 bases between.

This clonotype turned up a few times. The rearrangement uses TRBV6-1 and TRBJ2-7; D might be TRBD1 or TRBD2, each matching 5 bases. This CDR3 has 15 amino acids. The germline gives CDR1 MNHNS, CDR2 SASEGT. V was shortened by 10 bases and J by 0 bases, with 19 bases between the two germline ends. The CDR3 sequence: CATLLGGGVSYEQYF. The CDR3 DNA sequence: TGTGCCACCTTACTTGGTGGGGGAGTCTCCTACGAGCAGTACTTC.

This chain connects TRBV28 to TRBJ2-1; 7 bases match TRBD2. The CDR3 loop spans 18 amino acids. V lost 3 bases, J lost 4 bases, and 15 bases stayed unmatched. In germline, CDR1 is MDHEN, CDR2 SYDVKM. CDR3: CASSFNPYGREWYNEQFF. As DNA, the CDR3 is TGTGCCAGCAGTTTTAATCCGTATGGGCGGGAGTGGTACAATGAGCAGTTCTTC.

The V call is TRBV9, the J call TRBJ2-1; D gene uncertain. The CDR3 loop spans 19 amino acids. V lost 0 bases and J 0 bases, leaving 19 bases between the germline ends. The V gene's germline CDR1 is SGDLS and CDR2 YYNGEE. CDR3 sequence: CASSVEGGWTLSSYNEQFF. CDR3 DNA sequence: TGTGCCAGCAGCGTAGAGGGTGGGTGGACCTTGAGCTCCTACAATGAGCAGTTCTTC.

This clonotype was counted at least ten times. The V gene is TRBV29-1, the J gene TRBJ2-5; 7 bases are a match to TRBD2. CDR1 and CDR2 from the germline V gene are SQVTM and ANQGSEA. The V segment lost 5 bases and the J segment 5 bases; nucleotides outside the gene matches: 14. CDR3 length: 15 amino acids. The CDR3 coding sequence is TGCAGCGTTTTTTCTCCGGGACTACTAGCGGAGACCCAGTACTTC. Amino acid sequence: CSVFSPGLLAETQYF. The entire variable domain, with the rest obtained from reference TRBV29-1 and TRBJ2-5, is as follows: SAVISQKPSRDICQRGTSLTIQCQVDSQVTMMFWYRQQPGQSLTLIATANQGSEATYESGFVIDKFPISRPNLTFSTLTVSNMSPEDSSIYLCSVFSPGLLAETQYFGPGTRLLVL.

This clonotype showed up just a few times. The CDR3 spells CASSPGLAGGENTGELFF. Written as DNA, the CDR3 is TGCGCCAGCAGCCCGGGACTAGCGGGGGGGGAGAACACCGGGGAGCTGTTTTTT. The chain is built from TRBV4-1 and TRBJ2-2, with 16 nucleotides matching TRBD2. This CDR3 spans 18 amino acids. The V gene end was trimmed by 4 bases and the J gene end by 1 base; junction bases not matched to a gene: 3. Germline V gives CDR1 MGHRA, CDR2 YSYEKL.

V and J are TRBV5-1 and TRBJ2-3; D may correspond to TRBD1 or TRBD2 (5 bases each). The germline V gene encodes CDR1 SGHRS and CDR2 YFSETQ. Trimming removed 4 bases from V and 0 bases from J, with 15 bases in between. CDR3 length equals 16 residues. This CDR3 is CASSPRGLGSTDTQYF. DNA of the CDR3: TGCGCCAGCAGCCCCCGGGGCCTCGGCAGCACAGATACGCAGTATTTT.

The V gene is TRBV29-1, the J gene TRBJ1-1; TRBD1 matches at 8 bases. After removal of 7 bases from V and 7 bases from J, the junction contained 5 bases not matched to a gene. CDR3 length: 11 residues. Germline V gives CDR1 SQVTM, CDR2 ANQGSEA. The CDR3 bases are TGCAGCGACCGACAGGGGCTTGAAGCTTTCTTT. Amino acid sequence: CSDRQGLEAFF.

This clonotype was counted between two and nine times. This chain uses TRBV5-6 with TRBJ2-1; 11 positions agree with TRBD2. The germline CDR1 and CDR2 sequences are SGHDT and YYEEEE. The CDR3 has 17 amino acids. V gave up 1 base and J gave up 8 bases; unmatched junction bases: 11. The CDR3 DNA is TGTGCCAGCAGCTTGTTGACTAGCGGGAATGTCATCGATGAGCAGTTCTTC. Its protein product is CASSLLTSGNVIDEQFF. Filled out from reference TRBV5-6 and TRBJ2-1, the complete variable domain reads DAGVTQSPTHLIKTRGQQVTLRCSPKSGHDTVSWYQQALGQGPQFIFQYYEEEERQRGNFPDRFSGHQFPNYSSELNVNALLLGDSALYLCASSLLTSGNVIDEQFFGPGTRLTVL.

This clonotype was counted between two and nine times. V is TRBV7-2 and J is TRBJ2-3, with 10 bases aligning to TRBD2. This CDR3 has 15 amino acids. Trimming at V came to 5 bases and at J to 2 bases, leaving 4 bases not matched to a gene. Germline lookup yields CDR1 SGHTA and CDR2 FQGNSA. The CDR3 reads CASSVTSGVTDTQYF. In nucleotides, the CDR3 is TGTGCCAGCAGCGTAACTAGCGGGGTCACAGATACGCAGTATTTT.

The chain is built from TRBV20-1 and TRBJ2-1, with TRBD1 matching over 7 bases. V lost 7 bases to trimming and J lost 6 bases; unmatched junction nucleotides: 15. The CDR3 is 15 residues long. Germline CDR1 and CDR2: DFQATT and SNEGSKA (reference sequence). This CDR3 is CSVPQGQALGNEQFF. CDR3 nucleotides: TGCAGTGTCCCACAGGGGCAGGCTTTGGGCAATGAGCAGTTCTTC.

V is TRBV20-1 and J is TRBJ1-5, with TRBD1 matching 8 bases. V lost 5 bases to trimming and J lost 5 bases; unmatched junction nucleotides: 8. The CDR3 runs to 14 residues. CDR1 and CDR2 from the germline V gene are DFQATT and SNEGSKA (reference sequence). The CDR3 protein is CSARPRGLDQPQHF. Written as DNA, the CDR3 is TGCAGTGCTCGTCCCAGGGGGCTGGATCAGCCCCAGCATTTT.

This clonotype has a single count. The genes are TRBV3-1 and TRBJ2-1; 11 bases match TRBD1. Trimming removed 1 base from V and 9 bases from J; junction bases left unmatched: 2. The CDR3 has 14 amino acids. Germline assignment: CDR1 LGHDT and CDR2 YNNKEL (reference sequence). The CDR3 DNA is TGTGCCAGCAGCCAAGGGACAGGGGGCAGTGAGCAGTTCTTC. This gives the protein CASSQGTGGSEQFF.

Only a few counts were recorded for this clonotype. One end of the junction varies from germline; a read error may be responsible. This chain connects TRBV4-1 to TRBJ2-5; no reliable D call. Germline lookup yields CDR1 MGHRA and CDR2 YSYEKL. The CDR3 covers 14 residues. The CDR3 protein is CVSSQWLKQETQYF. CDR3 nucleotide sequence: TGCGTCAGCAGCCAATGGCTGAAACAAGAGACCCAGTACTTC.

This clonotype turned up a few times. A read error may account for a junction end that differs from germline. The chain couples TRBV6-1 to TRBJ2-2; 7 bases are a match to TRBD2. The CDR3 has 16 amino acids. The germline V gene has CDR1 MNHNS and CDR2 SASEGT. The DNA for the CDR3 is TGTGTCAGCAGTGAAGAGAAGGGGAGGGACACCGGGGAGCTGTTTTTT. This gives the protein CVSSEEKGRDTGELFF.

The chain employs TRBV7-3 and TRBJ2-1; 10 bases line up with TRBD2. The CDR3 length is 15 residues. Germline values: CDR1 SGHTA, CDR2 FQGTGA. The J segment lost 6 bases and the V segment lost 5 bases, leaving 7 bases of the junction unmatched. The CDR3 protein is CASSPGTSATNEQFF. The CDR3 DNA follows: TGTGCCAGCAGCCCCGGGACTAGCGCTACCAATGAGCAGTTCTTC.